Below are 19 T cell receptor beta chains sequenced from a single sample in a study of blood T cell repertoires in COVID-19. Only in-frame clones appear in the TCRdb table, and some are missing; sequencing was by immunoSEQ multiplex PCR. This sample yields roughly 71,000 clones, of which less than 90% are seen a single time; around a sixth belongs to the top ten. The sequencing sample was made of peripheral blood. All receptors derive from a woman over 75 with acute or convalescent COVID-19.

The chain couples TRBV10-2 to TRBJ2-6; perhaps TRBD2 as D (7 bases). The germline gives CDR1 WSHSY, CDR2 SAAADI. Between the trimmed V and J ends, which lost 7 bases and 0 bases, there was a span of 16 bases. CDR3 length: 17 residues. The CDR3: CASTGRGGLSGANVLTF. As DNA, the CDR3 is TGCGCCAGCACTGGGAGGGGGGGACTCTCTGGGGCCAACGTCCTGACTTTC.

This clone was seen more than once but under ten times. The chain recombines TRBV12-3 or TRBV12-4 with TRBJ1-2; D gene uncertain. V was clipped by 7 bases and J by 7 bases, with 16 bases between them. This CDR3 is built from 13 residues. The CDR3 region has the DNA TGTGCCAGCACCGCATCCCCTGACTTTGGCTACACCTTC. This sequence encodes CASTASPDFGYTF.

The V and J genes are TRBV11-2 and TRBJ2-5; no firm D call. The germline CDR1 and CDR2 sequences are SGHAT and FQNNGV. There are 12 residues in the CDR3. V gave up 5 bases and J gave up 5 bases, with 9 bases separating them. The CDR3 region has the DNA TGTGCCAGCAGCCGAGGTCGGGAGACCCAGTACTTC. Translation: CASSRGRETQYF.

The chain combines TRBV3-1 (or the pseudogene TRBV3-2) with TRBJ1-1; TRBD1 might be the D (5 bases). V was trimmed by 5 bases and J by 0 bases, leaving 13 bases between them. Per the germline V gene, CDR1 is LGHDT and CDR2 is YNNKEL (reference sequence). The CDR3 sequence is 15 residues long. CDR3 coding DNA: TGTGCCAGCAGCTCGCAGGGCACCATGAACACTGAAGCTTTCTTT. Its protein product is CASSSQGTMNTEAFF.

This rearrangement joins TRBV19 to TRBJ1-2; maybe TRBD1 (5 bases). In germline, CDR1 is LNHDA, CDR2 SQIVND (reference sequence). The CDR3 contains 15 residues. V was shortened by 3 bases and J by 7 bases, with 18 bases between the two germline ends. The CDR3 DNA reads as TGTGCCAGTAGTATTGGCGGGACCAGAGGAAGTGGCTACACCTTC. This codes for CASSIGGTRGSGYTF.

V is TRBV19 and J is TRBJ2-7, with D maybe TRBD2 (6 bases). V was pared by 5 bases and J by 2 bases, with 19 bases between. From germline, CDR1 is LNHDA and CDR2 SQIVND (reference sequence). The CDR3 sequence is 16 residues long. This chain's CDR3 is CASSVAGLDNTYEQYF. The CDR3 nucleotides read TGTGCCAGTAGTGTCGCGGGGCTTGATAATACCTACGAGCAGTACTTC.

This clone has only one observation. The chain is built from TRBV19 and TRBJ2-7; TRBD1 matches 7 bases. CDR1 and CDR2 (germline): LNHDA, SQIVND (reference sequence). The ends lost 5 bases at V and 2 bases at J; junction bases unmatched: 9. There are 15 residues in the CDR3. CDR3 loop: CASSLRQGYAYEQYF. CDR3 DNA sequence: TGTGCCAGTAGTTTAAGACAGGGTTACGCCTACGAGCAGTACTTC.

The V gene is TRBV7-2, the J gene TRBJ2-1; 9 positions match TRBD1. Germline trimming cut 3 bases from V and 10 bases from J; bases unmatched to any gene: 10. This CDR3 spans 15 amino acids. Germline loops: CDR1 SGHTA, CDR2 FQGNSA. The CDR3 region has the DNA TGTGCCAGCAGCTTGGGGGGACAGGGCGGAAGGGAGCAGTTCTTC. Amino acids: CASSLGGQGGREQFF.

The genes are TRBV24-1 and TRBJ2-2; 9 bases align to TRBD1. The CDR3 extends over 14 amino acids. The trim removed 8 bases at V and 1 base at J, leaving 1 base unmatched. The germline V gene encodes CDR1 KGHDR and CDR2 SFDVKD. CDR3 region: CATTGQGNTGELFF. As DNA, the CDR3 is TGTGCCACCACGGGACAGGGGAACACCGGGGAGCTGTTTTTT.

The gene calls are TRBV9 and TRBJ2-7; 8 positions match TRBD2. The CDR3 totals 15 residues. Trimming took 0 bases from V and 3 from J; bases not matched to a gene: 5. Germline-derived CDR1 and CDR2 are SGDLS and YYNGEE. This CDR3 is CASSVGGGGNYEQYF. CDR3 in DNA: TGTGCCAGCAGCGTAGGAGGCGGGGGGAACTACGAGCAGTACTTC.

The J gene is TRBJ1-2, the V gene TRBV7-8; D gene uncertain. CDR3 length: 12 residues. Germline CDR1 reads SGHVS; CDR2 reads FQNEAQ. The V end lost 3 bases, the J end lost 3 bases, and 5 bases lay between the germline ends. The chain's CDR3 is CASSFEDYGYTF. For the CDR3, the DNA is TGTGCCAGCAGCTTCGAGGACTATGGCTACACCTTC.

This clone was counted once. The V call is TRBV19, the J call TRBJ1-5, with 9 bases identical to TRBD1. Per the germline V gene, CDR1 is LNHDA and CDR2 is SQIVND (reference sequence). The CDR3 length is 17 residues. Losses at the gene ends were 7 bases for V and 0 bases for J; bases not matched to a gene: 10. The CDR3 here is CASTPLGQGYSNQPQHF. Here the CDR3 DNA reads TGTGCCAGTACCCCGTTGGGACAGGGTTATAGCAATCAGCCCCAGCATTTT.

The chain employs TRBV19 and TRBJ1-1; 8 nucleotides line up with TRBD1. The CDR3 is 15 amino acids. After removal of 3 bases from V and 1 base from J, the junction contained 4 bases not matched to a gene. Germline V CDR1 and CDR2: LNHDA, SQIVND (reference sequence). CDR3 sequence: CASSMNRGENTEAFF. The CDR3 DNA follows: TGTGCCAGTAGTATGAACAGGGGGGAGAACACTGAAGCTTTCTTT.

This chain joins TRBV5-5 and TRBJ1-3; D is undetermined. Germline V gene lookup returns CDR1 SGHKS and CDR2 YYEKEE (reference sequence). With 0 bases removed from V and 0 bases from J, the gap between germline ends came to 13 bases. This CDR3 contains 17 residues. CDR3 nucleotides: TGTGCCAGCAGCTTGGAATTGGGAGCCCTCTCTGGAAACACCATATATTTT. The encoded protein is CASSLELGALSGNTIYF.

The rearrangement uses TRBV9 and TRBJ1-2, with 8 bases matching TRBD1. CDR1 is SGDLS, CDR2 YYNGEE, per germline. V was clipped by 0 bases and J by 5 bases; unmatched bases: 3. This CDR3 spans 14 amino acids. For the CDR3, the DNA is TGTGCCAGCAGCGTAGCAGGGGGCGGATATGGCTACACCTTC. Its translation is CASSVAGGGYGYTF.

This chain connects TRBV7-9 to TRBJ2-3, with 7 bases lining up with TRBD1. The J segment lost 3 bases and the V segment lost 2 bases, leaving 5 bases of the junction unmatched. Germline V gives CDR1 SEHNR, CDR2 FQNEAQ (reference sequence). This CDR3 is 15 amino acids long. The CDR3 bases are TGTGCCAGCAGCTTAAAAGGGGGCCGGACAGATACGCAGTATTTT. Its translation: CASSLKGGRTDTQYF.

The chain couples TRBV2 to TRBJ2-3; possible D gene TRBD2, 6 bases. The V gene lost 4 bases and the J gene lost 0 bases, with 17 bases spanning the gap. Germline V CDR1 and CDR2: SNHLY, FYNNEI. CDR3 length: 17 residues. The CDR3 nucleotides are TGTGCCAGCAGTGGTCCACGGGACTCCCCCAGCACAGATACGCAGTATTTT. Protein sequence: CASSGPRDSPSTDTQYF.

The chain couples TRBV18 to TRBJ2-1; D perhaps matches TRBD2 (6 bases). This CDR3 region has 14 residues. CDR1 and CDR2 (germline): KGHSH, LQKENI. Trimming took 1 base from V and 3 from J, leaving 7 bases between them. The CDR3 sequence is CASSPLRDYNEQFF. The CDR3, as DNA: TGTGCCAGCTCACCACTGCGGGACTACAATGAGCAGTTCTTC.

The chain uses TRBV30 and TRBJ1-2, with 8 bases fitting TRBD1. The ends lost 2 bases at V and 0 bases at J; junction bases unmatched: 8. The CDR3 has 16 amino acids. Per germline, CDR1 GTSNPN and CDR2 SVGIG (reference sequence). The CDR3 region has the DNA TGTGCCTGGAGTAATCCAGGGGGCCGCCCTAACTATGGCTACACCTTC. Amino acids: CAWSNPGGRPNYGYTF.